The rows below give T cell receptor beta chains drawn from one sample of a study of blood T cell repertoires in COVID-19. The protocol was immunoSEQ multiplex PCR, while the TCRdb copy is restricted to in-frame clones and leaves out a portion. In the table there are roughly 200,000 clones, just under 90% of which are singletons. Material: peripheral blood. These receptor sequences come from a man in his 60s who had recovered from COVID-19. The CDR3 runs from the conserved cysteine through the conserved F or W. A D gene is named only where the DNA matches it firmly. Size is omitted from some rows. Given values are once, few, many or a class for expanded clones.

V	J	size	D	CDR3	DNA
TRBV27	TRBJ2-1	.	.	CASSLQLGAGVGNEQFF	TGTGCCAGCAGCTTACAACTGGGGGCGGGAGTAGGCAATGAGCAGTTCTTC
TRBV4-3	TRBJ2-7	.	TRBD2	CASSLGLVGIYEQYF	TGCGCCAGCAGCCTCGGACTAGTCGGGATTTACGAGCAGTACTTC
TRBV30	TRBJ2-2	.	.	CAQTGELRSTGELFF	TGTGCCCAAACGGGGGAGCTAAGGAGCACCGGGGAGCTGTTTTTT
TRBV18	TRBJ2-1	.	TRBD1	CASSPITGTGNNEQFF	TGTGCCAGCTCACCGATCACCGGGACAGGGAACAATGAGCAGTTCTTC
TRBV3-1/TRBV3-2	TRBJ2-7	.	TRBD2	CASSERGLNTAEQYF	TGTGCCAGCAGCGAGCGGGGGCTTAATACTGCGGAGCAGTACTTC
TRBV24-1	TRBJ2-1	.	TRBD2	CATSDPTSGRWNEQFF	TGTGCCACCAGTGACCCGACTAGCGGGAGGTGGAATGAGCAGTTCTTC
TRBV7-9	TRBJ1-4	.	TRBD1	CASSPGTVSEKLFF	TGTGCCAGCAGTCCCGGGACAGTTTCTGAAAAACTGTTTTTT
TRBV19	TRBJ1-4	.	.	CASRSEKLFF	TGTGCCAGTAGGAGTGAAAAACTGTTTTTT
TRBV24-1	TRBJ1-2	.	.	CATLGQGVDGYTF	TGTGCCACACTGGGTCAGGGTGTTGATGGCTACACCTTC
TRBV14	TRBJ2-7	once	.	CASSQDSGQVWGTGDYEQYF	TGTGCCAGCAGCCAAGATTCCGGACAGGTTTGGGGGACTGGAGACTACGAGCAGTACTTC
TRBV28	TRBJ1-1	.	TRBD1	CASSVQGASEAFF	TGTGCCAGCTCGGTACAGGGGGCCTCTGAAGCTTTCTTT
TRBV12-5	TRBJ2-3	.	TRBD2	CASAQGLAGVSDTQYF	TGTGCTAGTGCCCAAGGACTAGCGGGAGTTAGTGATACGCAGTATTTT
TRBV5-5	TRBJ2-5	.	.	CASSQLSGVWVQETQYF	TGTGCCAGCAGCCAACTTTCCGGGGTTTGGGTACAAGAGACCCAGTACTTC
TRBV18	TRBJ2-7	once	TRBD1	CASSPRGGTGGYEQYF	TGTGCCAGCTCACCGAGAGGGGGGACAGGGGGCTACGAGCAGTACTTC
TRBV28	TRBJ2-7	.	.	CASSLGGTALYEQYF	TGTGCCAGCAGTTTGGGCGGGACAGCTTTATACGAGCAGTACTTC
TRBV12-3/TRBV12-4	TRBJ1-2	once	TRBD1	CASRNGGGHGYTF	TGTGCCAGCAGGAACGGAGGGGGCCATGGCTACACCTTC
TRBV19	TRBJ2-5	.	TRBD1	CASRDGTGGQETQYF	TGTGCCAGTAGAGACGGGACAGGGGGCCAAGAGACCCAGTACTTC
TRBV6-5	TRBJ1-1	.	TRBD1	CASMGTVTEAFF	TGTGCCAGCATGGGGACAGTCACTGAAGCTTTCTTT
TRBV9	TRBJ1-1	.	.	CASSVVVSMNTEAFF	TGTGCCAGCAGCGTAGTTGTTTCCATGAACACTGAAGCTTTCTTT
TRBV7-3	TRBJ2-2	.	TRBD2	CASSLTASGSTGELFF	TGTGCCAGCAGCTTAACAGCTAGCGGGAGCACCGGGGAGCTGTTTTTT
TRBV19	TRBJ1-2	once	.	CASSPTRGGGYTF	TGTGCCAGTAGTCCTACCCGGGGTGGCGGCTACACCTTC
TRBV27	TRBJ2-1	.	TRBD1	CASSPRDRGLGQFF	TGTGCCAGCAGTCCCCGGGACAGGGGTTTAGGGCAGTTCTTC
TRBV6-5	TRBJ1-2	.	TRBD1	CASSSAQYRGQNGYTF	TGTGCCAGCAGTTCGGCCCAATACAGGGGGCAGAATGGCTACACCTTC
TRBV9	TRBJ1-3	.	.	CASSVGQPGNTIYF	TGTGCCAGCAGCGTAGGACAGCCTGGAAACACCATATATTTT